These T cell receptor beta chains were read from a single sample in a study of CD8+ T cells in alopecia areata. The method was immunoSEQ multiplex PCR; TCRdb's version includes in-frame clones alone and lacks a portion of them. Among around 7,500 clones, approximately 70% were seen once, and the ten largest hold about 14%. The starting material was skin, obtained at week 0. The receptors come from a human donor with alopecia areata. CDR3s include the opening cysteine and the closing phenylalanine or tryptophan. The order of the fields is CDR3 DNA, CDR3 protein, D gene, J gene, clone size, V gene. The D gene is left open where the match is weak. The size field is filled for only some rows; it gives once, few, many or a size class.

DNA: TGTGCCAGCAGCCCGGGGGACAGGGTATTTGCCTACGAGCAGTACTTC; CDR3: CASSPGDRVFAYEQYF; D: TRBD1; J: TRBJ2-7; size: -; V: TRBV7-2
DNA: TGTGCCAGTAGTCATCGTCTTTCGACAGGGAAGTCTGGGGCCAACGTCCTGACTTTC; CDR3: CASSHRLSTGKSGANVLTF; D: TRBD1; J: TRBJ2-6; size: -; V: TRBV19
DNA: TGTGCCAGCAGCTTAAGGACAGTCTCTGGGGCCAACGTCCTGACTTTC; CDR3: CASSLRTVSGANVLTF; D: -; J: TRBJ2-6; size: -; V: TRBV7-2
DNA: TGTGCCAGCAGCCACGGGCACACCGGGGAGCTGTTTTTT; CDR3: CASSHGHTGELFF; D: -; J: TRBJ2-2; size: -; V: TRBV7-2
DNA: TGTGCCAGCCTTAGTACCGGGGAGCTGTTTTTT; CDR3: CASLSTGELFF; D: -; J: TRBJ2-2; size: -; V: TRBV6-5
DNA: TGTGCCAGCAGCTTAACGCCGGCTTTGAACACTGAAGCTTTCTTT; CDR3: CASSLTPALNTEAFF; D: -; J: TRBJ1-1; size: -; V: TRBV11-2
DNA: TGTGCCAGCAGCCTAGGGGGACAGGGGACAAACATTCAGTACTTC; CDR3: CASSLGGQGTNIQYF; D: TRBD1; J: TRBJ2-4; size: -; V: TRBV7-8
DNA: TGTGCCAGCAGCTTCACCCGGGACAGCTATGGCTACACCTTC; CDR3: CASSFTRDSYGYTF; D: TRBD1; J: TRBJ1-2; size: -; V: TRBV7-9
DNA: TGTGCCAGCATTCAAGGGGGGAACACTGAAGCTTTCTTT; CDR3: CASIQGGNTEAFF; D: -; J: TRBJ1-1; size: -; V: TRBV6-6
DNA: TGTGCCAGCAGAATGAGGGGGGAGGTCACTAAAGCTTTCTTT; CDR3: CASRMRGEVTKAFF; D: -; J: TRBJ1-1; size: -; V: TRBV7-8
DNA: TGTGCCAGCAGCTTACCTTCGGGCCCGGGGGAAGAGACCCAGTACTTC; CDR3: CASSLPSGPGEETQYF; D: -; J: TRBJ2-5; size: -; V: TRBV7-9
DNA: TGCAGCGTGGCGGGACAAATGAGCTCCTACGAGCAGTACTTC; CDR3: CSVAGQMSSYEQYF; D: -; J: TRBJ2-7; size: -; V: TRBV29-1
DNA: TGTGCCATCAGTGTTGGCCCGGGGGCTAACTATGGCTACACCTTC; CDR3: CAISVGPGANYGYTF; D: -; J: TRBJ1-2; size: -; V: TRBV10-3
DNA: TGTGCCAGCAGCACACAGAGAAGGAATGAGCAGTTCTTC; CDR3: CASSTQRRNEQFF; D: -; J: TRBJ2-1; size: few; V: TRBV7-8
DNA: TGTGCCAGCAGCCGTGGAACACGCAACCGGGCTAGCGGGGGAGTTCGCAATGAGCAGTTCTTC; CDR3: CASSRGTRNRASGGVRNEQFF; D: TRBD2; J: TRBJ2-1; size: -; V: TRBV7-8
DNA: TGCAGCGTTGAAGAACTGGGGAATGAGCAGTTCTTC; CDR3: CSVEELGNEQFF; D: -; J: TRBJ2-1; size: few; V: TRBV29-1
DNA: TGTGCCAGCAGCCCATTTGATCAAAATGAGCAGTTCTTC; CDR3: CASSPFDQNEQFF; D: -; J: TRBJ2-1; size: -; V: TRBV7-3
DNA: TGCGCCAGCAGCTTGTTGCCAGGGGATTTGAACACTGAAGCTTTCTTT; CDR3: CASSLLPGDLNTEAFF; D: -; J: TRBJ1-1; size: -; V: TRBV5-1
DNA: TGTGCCAGCTCACCACCGACAGATACGCAGTATTTT; CDR3: CASSPPTDTQYF; D: -; J: TRBJ2-3; size: few; V: TRBV18
DNA: TGCGCCAGCAGCTTGGATGGCCGGAGCACAGATACGCAGTATTTT; CDR3: CASSLDGRSTDTQYF; D: -; J: TRBJ2-3; size: few; V: TRBV5-1